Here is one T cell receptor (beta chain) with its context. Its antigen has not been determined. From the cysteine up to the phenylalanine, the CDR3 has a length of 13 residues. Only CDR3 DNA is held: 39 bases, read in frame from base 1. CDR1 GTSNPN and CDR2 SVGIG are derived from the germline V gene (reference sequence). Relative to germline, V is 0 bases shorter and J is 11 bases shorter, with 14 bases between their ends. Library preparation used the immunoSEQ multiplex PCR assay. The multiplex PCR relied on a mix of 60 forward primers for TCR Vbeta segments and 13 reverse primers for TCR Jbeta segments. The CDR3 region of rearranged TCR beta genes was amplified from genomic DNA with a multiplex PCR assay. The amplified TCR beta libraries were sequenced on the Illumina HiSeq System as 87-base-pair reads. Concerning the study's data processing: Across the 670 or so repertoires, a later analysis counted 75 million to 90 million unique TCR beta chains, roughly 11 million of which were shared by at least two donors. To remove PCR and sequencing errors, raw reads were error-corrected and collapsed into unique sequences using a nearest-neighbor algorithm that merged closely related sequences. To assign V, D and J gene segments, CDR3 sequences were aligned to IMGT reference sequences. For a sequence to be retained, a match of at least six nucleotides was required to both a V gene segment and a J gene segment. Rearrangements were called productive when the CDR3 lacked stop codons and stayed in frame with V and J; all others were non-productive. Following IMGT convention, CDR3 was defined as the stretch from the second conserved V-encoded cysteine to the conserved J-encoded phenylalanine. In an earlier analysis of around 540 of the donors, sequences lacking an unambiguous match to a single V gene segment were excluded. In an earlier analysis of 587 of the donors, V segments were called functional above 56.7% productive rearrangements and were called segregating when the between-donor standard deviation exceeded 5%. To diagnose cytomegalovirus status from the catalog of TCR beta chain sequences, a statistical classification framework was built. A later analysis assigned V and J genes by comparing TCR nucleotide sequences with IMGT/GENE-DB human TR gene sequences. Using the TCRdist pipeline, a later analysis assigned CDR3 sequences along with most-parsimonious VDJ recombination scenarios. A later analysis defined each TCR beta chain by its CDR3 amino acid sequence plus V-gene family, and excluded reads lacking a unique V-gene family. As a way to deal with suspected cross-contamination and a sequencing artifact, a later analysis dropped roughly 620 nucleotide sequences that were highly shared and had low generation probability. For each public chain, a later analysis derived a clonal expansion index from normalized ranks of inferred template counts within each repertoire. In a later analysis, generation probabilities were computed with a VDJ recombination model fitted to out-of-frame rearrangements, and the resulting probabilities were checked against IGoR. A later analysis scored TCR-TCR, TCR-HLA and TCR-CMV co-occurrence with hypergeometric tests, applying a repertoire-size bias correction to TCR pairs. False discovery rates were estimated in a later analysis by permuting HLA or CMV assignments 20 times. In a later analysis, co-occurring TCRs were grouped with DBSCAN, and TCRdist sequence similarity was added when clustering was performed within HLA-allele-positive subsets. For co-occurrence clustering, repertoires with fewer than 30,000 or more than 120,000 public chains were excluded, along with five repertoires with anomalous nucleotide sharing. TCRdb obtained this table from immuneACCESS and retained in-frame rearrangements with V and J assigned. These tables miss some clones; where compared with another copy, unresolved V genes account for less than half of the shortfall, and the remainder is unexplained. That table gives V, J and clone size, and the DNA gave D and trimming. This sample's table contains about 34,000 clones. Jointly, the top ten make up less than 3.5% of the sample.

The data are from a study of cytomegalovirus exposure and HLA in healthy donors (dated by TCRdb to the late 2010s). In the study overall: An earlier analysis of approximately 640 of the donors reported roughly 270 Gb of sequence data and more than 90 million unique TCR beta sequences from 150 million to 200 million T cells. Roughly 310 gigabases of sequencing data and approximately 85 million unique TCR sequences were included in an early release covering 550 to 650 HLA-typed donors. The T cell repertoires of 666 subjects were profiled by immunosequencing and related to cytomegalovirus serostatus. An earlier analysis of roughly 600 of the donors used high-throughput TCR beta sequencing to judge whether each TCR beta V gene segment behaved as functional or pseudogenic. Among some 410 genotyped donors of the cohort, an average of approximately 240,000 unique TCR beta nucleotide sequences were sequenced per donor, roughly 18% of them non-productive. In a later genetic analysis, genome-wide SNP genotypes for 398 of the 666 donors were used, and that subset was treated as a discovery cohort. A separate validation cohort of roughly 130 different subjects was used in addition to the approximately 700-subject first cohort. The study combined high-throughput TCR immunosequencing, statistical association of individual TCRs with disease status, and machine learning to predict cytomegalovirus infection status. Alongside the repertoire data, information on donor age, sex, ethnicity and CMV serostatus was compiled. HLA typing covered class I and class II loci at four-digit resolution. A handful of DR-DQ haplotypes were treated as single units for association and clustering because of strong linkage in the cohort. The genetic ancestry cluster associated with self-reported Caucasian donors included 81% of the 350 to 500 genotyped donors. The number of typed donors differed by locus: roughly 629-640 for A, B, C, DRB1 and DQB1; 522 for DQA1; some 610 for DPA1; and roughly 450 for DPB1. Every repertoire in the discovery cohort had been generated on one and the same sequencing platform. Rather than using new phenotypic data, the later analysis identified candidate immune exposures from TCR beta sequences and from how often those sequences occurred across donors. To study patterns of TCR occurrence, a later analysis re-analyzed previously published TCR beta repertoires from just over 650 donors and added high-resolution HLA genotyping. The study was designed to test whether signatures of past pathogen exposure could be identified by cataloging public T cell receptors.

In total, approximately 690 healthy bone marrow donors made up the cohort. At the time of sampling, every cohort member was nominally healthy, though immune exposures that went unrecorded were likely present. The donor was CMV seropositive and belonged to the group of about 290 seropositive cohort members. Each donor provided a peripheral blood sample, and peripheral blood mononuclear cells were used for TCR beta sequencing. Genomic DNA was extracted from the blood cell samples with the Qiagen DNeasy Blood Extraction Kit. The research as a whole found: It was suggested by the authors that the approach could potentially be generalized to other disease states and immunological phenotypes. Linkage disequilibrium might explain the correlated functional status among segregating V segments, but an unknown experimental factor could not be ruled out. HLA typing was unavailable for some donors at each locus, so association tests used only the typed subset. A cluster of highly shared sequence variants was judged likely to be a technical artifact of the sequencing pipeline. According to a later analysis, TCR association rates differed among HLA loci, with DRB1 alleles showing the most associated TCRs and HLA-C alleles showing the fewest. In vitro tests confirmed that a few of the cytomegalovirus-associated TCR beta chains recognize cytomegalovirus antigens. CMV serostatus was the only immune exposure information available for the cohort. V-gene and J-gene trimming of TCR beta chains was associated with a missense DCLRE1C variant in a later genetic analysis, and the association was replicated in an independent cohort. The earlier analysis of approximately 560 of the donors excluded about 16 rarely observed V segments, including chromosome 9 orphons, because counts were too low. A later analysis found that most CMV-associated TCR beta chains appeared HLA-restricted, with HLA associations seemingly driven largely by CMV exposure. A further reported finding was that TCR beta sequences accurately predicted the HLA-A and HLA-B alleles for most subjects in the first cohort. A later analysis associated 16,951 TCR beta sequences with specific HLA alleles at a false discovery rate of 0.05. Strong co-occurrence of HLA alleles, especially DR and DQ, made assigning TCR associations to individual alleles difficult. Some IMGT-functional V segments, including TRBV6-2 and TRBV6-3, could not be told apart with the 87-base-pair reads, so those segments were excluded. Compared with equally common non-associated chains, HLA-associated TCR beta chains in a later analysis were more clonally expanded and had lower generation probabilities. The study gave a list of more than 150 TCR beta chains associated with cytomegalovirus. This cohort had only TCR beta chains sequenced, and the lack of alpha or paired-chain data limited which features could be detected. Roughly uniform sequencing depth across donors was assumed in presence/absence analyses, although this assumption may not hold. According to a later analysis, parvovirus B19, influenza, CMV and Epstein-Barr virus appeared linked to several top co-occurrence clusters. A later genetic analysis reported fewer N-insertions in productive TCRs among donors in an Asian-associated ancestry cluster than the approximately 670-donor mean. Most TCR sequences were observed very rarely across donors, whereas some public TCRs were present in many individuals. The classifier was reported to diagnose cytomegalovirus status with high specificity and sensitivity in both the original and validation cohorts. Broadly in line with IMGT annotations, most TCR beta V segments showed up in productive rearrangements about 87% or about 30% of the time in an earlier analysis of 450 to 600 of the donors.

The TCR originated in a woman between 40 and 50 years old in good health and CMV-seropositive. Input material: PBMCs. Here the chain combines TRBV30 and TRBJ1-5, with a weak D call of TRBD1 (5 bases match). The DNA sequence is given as TGTGCCTGGAGTGTGGAGGGGACCTTGGCCCAGCATTTT. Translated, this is CAWSVEGTLAQHF.